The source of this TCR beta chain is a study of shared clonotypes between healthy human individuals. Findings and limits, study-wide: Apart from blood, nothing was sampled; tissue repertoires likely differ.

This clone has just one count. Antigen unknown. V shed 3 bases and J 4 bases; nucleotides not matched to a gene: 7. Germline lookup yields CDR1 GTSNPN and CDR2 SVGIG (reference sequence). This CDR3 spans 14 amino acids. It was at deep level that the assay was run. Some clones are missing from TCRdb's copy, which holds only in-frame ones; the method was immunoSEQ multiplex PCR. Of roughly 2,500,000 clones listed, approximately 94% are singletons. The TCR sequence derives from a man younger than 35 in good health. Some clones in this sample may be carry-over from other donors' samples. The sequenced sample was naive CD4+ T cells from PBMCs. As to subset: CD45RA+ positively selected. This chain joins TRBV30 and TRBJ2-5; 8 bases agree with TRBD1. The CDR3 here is CAWSPGQVGETQYF. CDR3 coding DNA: TGTGCCTGGAGCCCGGGACAGGTCGGAGAGACCCAGTACTTC. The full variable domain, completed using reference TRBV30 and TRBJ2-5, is SQTIHQWPATLVQPVGSPLSLECTVEGTSNPNLYWYRQAAGRGLQLLFYSVGIGQISSEVPQNLSASRPQDRQFILSSKKLLLSDSGFYLCAWSPGQVGETQYFGPGTRLLVL.